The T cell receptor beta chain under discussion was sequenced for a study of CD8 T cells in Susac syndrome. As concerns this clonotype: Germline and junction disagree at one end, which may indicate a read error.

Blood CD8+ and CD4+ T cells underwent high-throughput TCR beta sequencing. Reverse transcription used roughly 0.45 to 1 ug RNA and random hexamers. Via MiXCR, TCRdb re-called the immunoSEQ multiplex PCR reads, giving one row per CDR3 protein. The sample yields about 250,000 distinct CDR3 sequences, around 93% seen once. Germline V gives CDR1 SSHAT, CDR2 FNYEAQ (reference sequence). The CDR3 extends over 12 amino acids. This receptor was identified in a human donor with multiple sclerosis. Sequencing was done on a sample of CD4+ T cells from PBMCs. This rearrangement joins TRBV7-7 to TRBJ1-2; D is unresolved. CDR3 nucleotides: TGTGCTAGCATCAGGTTCGACAATGGCTACACCTTC. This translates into CASIRFDNGYTF.